A selection of T cell receptor beta chains follows, all from one sample in a study of cytomegalovirus exposure and HLA in healthy donors. Measured with immunoSEQ multiplex PCR; TCRdb has only the in-frame clones, and not every one. The sample shows approximately 150,000 clones, 60% to 80% of them seen only once. The sequenced sample was PBMCs. The receptors were sampled from a woman in her thirties or forties in good health and CMV-seronegative. Both conserved end residues are part of each CDR3. A D gene is named only where the DNA matches it firmly. Size is omitted from some rows. Given values are once, few, many or a class for expanded clones.

- - TRBJ2-1 TRBV4-3 TGCGCCAGCAGCCAAGATAGGGCGCTAGCTGGGGACAATGAGCAGTTCTTC CASSQDRALAGDNEQFF
TRBD1 - TRBJ1-6 TRBV6-1 TGTGCCAGCACCTTAGACAGGGCCCCAAATTCACCCCTCCACTTT CASTLDRAPNSPLHF
- - TRBJ1-3 TRBV6-5 TGTGCCAGCAGCGCAGACAGGAACTCTGGAAACACCATATATTTT CASSADRNSGNTIYF
TRBD2 - TRBJ2-7 TRBV14 TGTGCCAGCAGCAGCGGACTAGCGGGAGAGCAGTACTTC CASSSGLAGEQYF
- - TRBJ2-7 TRBV5-5 TGTGCCAGCAGCCCCGAAGGGGAGGTCTACGAGCAGTACTTC CASSPEGEVYEQYF
- - TRBJ2-1 TRBV9 TGTGCCAGCAGCGTAGGCAGGGGCTCCTACAATGAGCAGTTCTTC CASSVGRGSYNEQFF
- - TRBJ2-2 TRBV19 TGTGCCAGGACCGTGTATATAGGTCGTAGAAACACCGGGGAGCTGGTTTTT CARTVYIGRRNTGELVF
- - TRBJ1-6 TRBV5-4 TGTGCCAGCAGCTTGGAGGGGATATATAATTCACCCCTCCACTTT CASSLEGIYNSPLHF
TRBD1 - TRBJ1-5 TRBV27 TGTGCCAGCAGCCCCGGACAGGGTCTTCAGCCCCAGCATTTT CASSPGQGLQPQHF
- - TRBJ2-5 TRBV5-1 TGCGCCAGCAGCTTGTCCGGGGAGGAGACCCAGTACTTC CASSLSGEETQYF
- - TRBJ1-5 TRBV6-1 TGTGCCAGCAACGACAAGTTCAATCAGCCCCAGCATTTT CASNDKFNQPQHF
TRBD1 - TRBJ1-1 TRBV6-1 TGTGCCAGCAGACCGACAGGGTCAAACACTGAAGCTTTCTTT CASRPTGSNTEAFF
- - TRBJ1-2 TRBV5-6 TGTGCCAGCAGCCGGCGGACAGCAATTTCTAACTATGGCTACACCTTC CASSRRTAISNYGYTF
- - TRBJ2-7 TRBV29-1 TGCAGCGTTGAGGCCGGGAACGAGCAGTACTTC CSVEAGNEQYF
- - TRBJ1-2 TRBV6-4 TGTGCCAGCAGTGACCCGTTGGGCCCCGACCGGAGCTACACCTTC CASSDPLGPDRSYTF
- - TRBJ2-3 TRBV7-8 TGTGCCAGCAGCCTAGGCAGGGGAAGCAGGGATACGCAGTATTTT CASSLGRGSRDTQYF
TRBD2 - TRBJ2-1 TRBV4-3 TGCGCCCGGTTAGCGTGGCGGGAGAATCATAATGAGCAGTTCTTC CARLAWRENHNEQFF
TRBD1 - TRBJ2-5 TRBV28 TGTGCCAGCAGTTTAGAGACAGGGAGATCCCAAGAGACCCAGTACTTC CASSLETGRSQETQYF
TRBD2 - TRBJ2-6 TRBV7-6 TGTGCCAGCAGCTTAGGGCTAGCGGTCCGCTCTGGGGCCAACGTCCTGACTTTC CASSLGLAVRSGANVLTF
TRBD1 - TRBJ1-4 TRBV28 TGTGCCAGCGGCCCGGGAGGGGGCTGGACTAATGAAAAACTGTTTTTT CASGPGGGWTNEKLFF
- once TRBJ1-2 TRBV19 TGTGCCAGTAGTATAACAGGGTCCCGCTATGGCTACACCTTC CASSITGSRYGYTF
- - TRBJ2-7 TRBV10-1 TGCGCCAGCCCCCATGATCCCTCCTACGAGCAGTACTTC CASPHDPSYEQYF
- once TRBJ2-3 TRBV7-3 TGTGCCAGCAGCTTACCACAGTCTAATAAAGCAGATACGCAGTATTTT CASSLPQSNKADTQYF
TRBD2 - TRBJ2-1 TRBV4-3 TGCGCCAGCAGCCAAGATTCTGCCGGGGGGAGCTCCTACAATGAGCAGTTCTTC CASSQDSAGGSSYNEQFF
- few TRBJ2-5 TRBV5-4 TGTGCCAGCAGCTTGGATTCACAGGGCCCTCAAGAGACCCAGTACTTC CASSLDSQGPQETQYF
TRBD2 few TRBJ2-3 TRBV4-2 TGTGCCAGCAGCCCGACGACTAGCGGGACCACAGATACGCAGTATTTT CASSPTTSGTTDTQYF
TRBD1 few TRBJ2-1 TRBV9 TGTGCCAGCAGCGTAGGTCAGGGGGCAGGTCCGATTGGCAATGAGCAGTTCTTC CASSVGQGAGPIGNEQFF
- - TRBJ2-2 TRBV12-1 TGTGCCAGCAGCTTTTCCCCAAACAGTACCGGGGAGCTGTTTTTT CASSFSPNSTGELFF
TRBD2 - TRBJ2-7 TRBV7-2 TGTGCCAGCAGCCTCAGGGCGGGTCTAGCGGGCGAGCAGTACTTC CASSLRAGLAGEQYF
TRBD1 - TRBJ1-5 TRBV6-1 TGTGCCAGCGGACAGGGTAGCAATCAGCCCCAGCATTTT CASGQGSNQPQHF
- - TRBJ2-4 TRBV2 TGTGCCAGCGTCACCCTAGGGAGGAGGGAAAACATTCAGTACTTC CASVTLGRRENIQYF
TRBD1 - TRBJ1-1 TRBV7-6 TGTGCCAGCAGCTTAGGGACAGGGCCTGACACTGAAGCTTTCTTT CASSLGTGPDTEAFF
TRBD1 - TRBJ1-2 TRBV7-3 TGTGCCAGCAGCTTGGGGACAGGGGGCTTTAACTATGGCTACACCTTC CASSLGTGGFNYGYTF
- - TRBJ1-2 TRBV6-5 TGTGCCAGCAGAGAAGCAGGGCTCCTCTATGGCTACACCTTC CASREAGLLYGYTF
- - TRBJ1-4 TRBV11-1 TGTGGCTCAAGTCGGTGGACTAATGAAAAACTGTTTTTT CGSSRWTNEKLFF
- few TRBJ1-2 TRBV14 TGTGCCAGCAGCCCAGGGTACCGGTATGGCTACACCTTC CASSPGYRYGYTF
- - TRBJ2-5 TRBV5-1 TGCGCCAGCAGCAGCGGGACAATGGAGACCCAGTACTTC CASSSGTMETQYF
- - TRBJ1-1 TRBV19 TGTGCCAGTAGTATCCGAGCTGAAGCTTTCTTT CASSIRAEAFF
- few TRBJ1-2 TRBV28 TGTGCCAGCAGTTTCCCGAGGGAGGGCTACGGCTACACCTTC CASSFPREGYGYTF
- - TRBJ2-3 TRBV7-7 TGTGCTAGCAGCCCTGGCACTAGAGCGGCTTTTACAAGCACAGATACGCAGTATTTT CASSPGTRAAFTSTDTQYF
- - TRBJ2-3 TRBV7-8 TGTGCCAGCAGTCCCGGACAGCGCAAGAGCACAGATACGCAGTATTTT CASSPGQRKSTDTQYF
- - TRBJ2-7 TRBV30 TGTGCCTGGAGTGTATCCCAGAACTACGAGCAGTACTTC CAWSVSQNYEQYF
TRBD1 - TRBJ2-5 TRBV5-8 TGTGCCAGCAGCTTTGGGACAGGGTACCAAGAGACCCAGTACTTC CASSFGTGYQETQYF
TRBD1 - TRBJ2-7 TRBV28 TGTGCCAGCAGTTTAAAGGGACAGACCTACGAGCAGTACTTC CASSLKGQTYEQYF
TRBD2 - TRBJ2-1 TRBV18 TGTGCCAGCTCCCTTGGGACTAGCGGAAACAATGAGCAGTTCTTC CASSLGTSGNNEQFF
TRBD1 - TRBJ1-4 TRBV11-2 TGTGCCAGCAGCTCTGGGACAGTGAGGAGTGAAAAACTGTTTTTT CASSSGTVRSEKLFF
TRBD2 - TRBJ2-3 TRBV10-2 TGCGCCAGCCGTACTAGCGGTACAGATACGCAGTATTTT CASRTSGTDTQYF
- - TRBJ1-5 TRBV11-2 TGTGCCAGCAGCCTAGGGCACCATAATCAGCCCCAGCATTTT CASSLGHHNQPQHF
TRBD1 few TRBJ2-7 TRBV5-6 TGTGCCAGCAGCACCAGGACAGGGGGTGGCGAGCAGTACTTC CASSTRTGGGEQYF
TRBD2 - TRBJ2-7 TRBV10-3 TGTGCCGCCGGACTAGCGGGGGCCTACGAGCAGTACTTC CAAGLAGAYEQYF
- few TRBJ1-6 TRBV27 TGTGCCAGCAGTTTAGAGTGGGGGGATAGTTCACCCCTCCACTTT CASSLEWGDSSPLHF